The TCR beta chain described here comes from a study of human T cells and chemical hapten exposure. Background on the study: A patient group, mainly female, showed alopecia areata, totalis or universalis.

Study-wide points: Expanded TCRs clustered into significantly more large CDR3 similarity groups than controls, the analysis revealed.

What the library attached to individual cDNA molecules were unique molecular identifiers. MiXCR, run by TCRdb on the RACE reads, gives a single entry per CDR3 protein. The table has nearly 350,000 distinct CDR3 sequences, roughly 6.9% seen once. Indicated time point: patch test 1, 2 weeks after DPC sensitization. The treatment is: therapeutic diphenylcyclopropenone sensitization with weekly scalp DPC. This clonotype has only a few counts. The antigen is undetermined. This receptor was taken from a woman between 18 and 30 years old with alopecia areata. Some clones in this sample may be carry-over from other donors' samples. The sequencing used whole blood, collected in connection with sensitization to the hapten diphenylcyclopropenone (DPC).

CDR3 DNA: TGTGCCAGCAGTCCTGGACTAGCGGGGGTGGGTGAGCAGTTCTTC. Its protein product is CASSPGLAGVGEQFF. The J gene is TRBJ2-1, the V gene TRBV12-3 or TRBV12-4, with TRBD2 matching 13 bases. The CDR3 is made up of 15 amino acids. The J segment lost 9 bases and the V segment lost 5 bases, leaving 7 bases of the junction unmatched.